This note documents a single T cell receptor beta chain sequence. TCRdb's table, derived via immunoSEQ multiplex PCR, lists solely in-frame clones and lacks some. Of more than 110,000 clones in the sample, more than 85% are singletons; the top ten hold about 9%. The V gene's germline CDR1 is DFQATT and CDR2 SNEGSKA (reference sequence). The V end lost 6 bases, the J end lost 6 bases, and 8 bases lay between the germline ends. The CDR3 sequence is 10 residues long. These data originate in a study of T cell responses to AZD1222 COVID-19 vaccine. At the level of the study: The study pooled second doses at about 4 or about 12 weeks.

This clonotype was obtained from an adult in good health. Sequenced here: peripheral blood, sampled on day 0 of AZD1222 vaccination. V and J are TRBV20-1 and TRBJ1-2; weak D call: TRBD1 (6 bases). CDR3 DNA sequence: TGCAGTGCCTACAGGGATGGCTACACCTTC. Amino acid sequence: CSAYRDGYTF.